This T cell receptor (beta chain) was recorded in a study of blood T cell repertoires in COVID-19. Overall study: The samples span acute and convalescent COVID-19 from the United States, Italy and Spain. T cells, B-cell-depleted T cells, or PBMCs provided the cDNA or gDNA that served as material.

Trimming pared 1 base from V and 6 bases from J, leaving 6 bases between. Germline lookup yields CDR1 LGHNT and CDR2 FRNRAP. This CDR3 has 12 amino acids. In Seattle, patients joined the study during active infection and were tracked longitudinally. In the authors' methods: Quantification of nucleated cells was approximated via reference gene primer amplification. Assay: immunoSEQ multiplex PCR; the TCRdb copy retains only in-frame clones and omits some. V, J and clone size were drawn from that table, and D and trimming were deduced from the DNA. In the table there are approximately 140,000 clones, over 75% of which are singletons.

The specimen was peripheral blood. The chain combines TRBV12-5 with TRBJ1-1, with D maybe TRBD1 (5 bases). The sequence was collected from a woman aged 60-75 years with COVID-19, enrolled during active disease. The CDR3 spells CASGLGGAEAFF. The CDR3 nucleotides are TGTGCTAGTGGTTTGGGGGGCGCTGAAGCTTTCTTT.